This section outlines one T cell receptor beta chain sequence together with its context. What it binds is unknown. CDR3 size: 17 residues. Germline values: CDR1 SQVTM, CDR2 ANQGSEA. After removal of 6 bases from V and 3 bases from J, the junction contained 15 bases not matched to a gene. The data derive from a study of regulatory T cells in long-lasting Graves disease. Study-level results: The researchers studied only peripheral blood, not thyroid tissue. Favored gene segments in persistent disease were TRBV28, TRBJ1-2 and TRBJ2-5.

Sample time point: persistent/refractory GD, antithyroid drugs over 5 years with positive TRAb. PBMCs provided the RNA from which the TCR library was made. Relying on iRepertoire HTBI primers and Arm-PCR of CDR3 regions, the team built TCR beta libraries. TCRdb called the multiplex PCR reads again in MiXCR, with one record for every CDR3 protein. The sample comprises 300,000 to 500,000 distinct CDR3 sequences, less than 25% of which are singletons, and about 20% rests with the top ten. The sequence derives from a female donor with Graves disease. The rearrangement joins TRBV29-1 to TRBJ2-4; TRBD2 matches at 9 bases. Specimen: peripheral blood mononuclear cells (PBMCs), collected when the disease was refractory, from a patient treated with antithyroid drugs. CDR3 region: CSVTGTSLSSVKNIQYF. DNA of the CDR3: TGCAGCGTCACCGGGACTAGCTTGTCTTCTGTCAAAAACATTCAGTACTTC.